This TCR beta chain comes out of a study of blood T cell repertoires in COVID-19. Study background: Italy, Spain and the United States were the sources of the convalescent and acute COVID-19 samples. PBMCs, B-cell-depleted T cells, or T cells provided the cDNA or gDNA that made up the material.

In the study's own analysis: Amplification with reference gene primers provided the estimates of nucleated cell counts. Using immunoSEQ multiplex PCR, the repertoire was profiled, and TCRdb retains in-frame clones only, with some absent. V, J and clone size derive from that table, while D and trimming were established from the DNA sequence. This table has over 150,000 clones, over 75% appearing once. The sequenced sample consisted of PBMCs or T cells enriched from blood (not recorded which). The sequence derives from a woman in her forties or fifties who had recovered from COVID-19.

CDR3 in amino acids: CASSLGVTGVGANVLTF. CDR3 DNA sequence: TGCGCCAGCAGCTTGGGTGTGACAGGGGTAGGGGCCAACGTCCTGACTTTC. This sequence joins TRBV5-1 and TRBJ2-6; TRBD1 matches 8 bases. The J segment lost 4 bases and the V segment lost 0 bases, leaving 6 bases of the junction unmatched. The CDR3 covers 17 residues. In germline, CDR1 is SGHRS, CDR2 YFSETQ.